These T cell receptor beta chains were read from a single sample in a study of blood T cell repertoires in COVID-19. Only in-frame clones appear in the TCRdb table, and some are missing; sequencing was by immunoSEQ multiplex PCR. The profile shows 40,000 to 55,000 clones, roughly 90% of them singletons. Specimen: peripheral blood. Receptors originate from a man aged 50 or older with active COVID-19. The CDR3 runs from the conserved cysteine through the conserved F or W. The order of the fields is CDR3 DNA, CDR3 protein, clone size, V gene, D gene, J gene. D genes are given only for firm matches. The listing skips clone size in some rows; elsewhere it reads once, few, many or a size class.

CDR3nt: TGTGCCAGCAGTCAAAGACAGGGGAATCAGCCCCAGCATTTT
CDR3aa: CASSQRQGNQPQHF
abundance: -
v_gene: TRBV6-5
d_gene: TRBD1
j_gene: TRBJ1-5

CDR3nt: TGTGCCAGCAGCCTAGCCGTCGGGGGGGAAAAACTGTTTTTT
CDR3aa: CASSLAVGGEKLFF
abundance: -
v_gene: TRBV7-9
d_gene: -
j_gene: TRBJ1-4

CDR3nt: TGTGCCAGCTCACAGGCGGGACAGGGCTTTCGAAACACCATATATTTT
CDR3aa: CASSQAGQGFRNTIYF
abundance: -
v_gene: TRBV18
d_gene: TRBD1
j_gene: TRBJ1-3

CDR3nt: TGTGCCAGTACCAATAGGGGTTATGGCTACACCTTC
CDR3aa: CASTNRGYGYTF
abundance: -
v_gene: TRBV19
d_gene: -
j_gene: TRBJ1-2

CDR3nt: TGTGCCAGCAGTCGAACGTCGAGCTCCTACGAGCAGTACTTC
CDR3aa: CASSRTSSSYEQYF
abundance: few
v_gene: TRBV2
d_gene: -
j_gene: TRBJ2-7

CDR3nt: TGTGCCAGCAGCTTAGGGTGGGGACTAGCTGAGCAGTTCTTC
CDR3aa: CASSLGWGLAEQFF
abundance: -
v_gene: TRBV11-2
d_gene: TRBD2
j_gene: TRBJ2-1

CDR3nt: TGTGCCAGCAGCCTCGAGACAGGGGTGAACGGGGAGCTGTTTTTT
CDR3aa: CASSLETGVNGELFF
abundance: -
v_gene: TRBV7-2
d_gene: TRBD1
j_gene: TRBJ2-2

CDR3nt: TGTGCTGGGAGGAGACTAGCGGGAGAACAGACCGAGTCATTCTTC
CDR3aa: CAGRRLAGEQTESFF
abundance: -
v_gene: TRBV5-4
d_gene: TRBD2
j_gene: TRBJ2-1

CDR3nt: TGTGCCAGCAGCTTGGATGTAATTAACTATGGCTACACCTTC
CDR3aa: CASSLDVINYGYTF
abundance: -
v_gene: TRBV5-5
d_gene: -
j_gene: TRBJ1-2

CDR3nt: TGTGCCAGCAGCTTGCCCGATAACAGGGGGATGAATGAGCAGTTCTTC
CDR3aa: CASSLPDNRGMNEQFF
abundance: -
v_gene: TRBV5-4
d_gene: TRBD1
j_gene: TRBJ2-1

CDR3nt: TGTGCCAGCACCCTCGACTATTCTGGGGAGCTGTTTTTT
CDR3aa: CASTLDYSGELFF
abundance: -
v_gene: TRBV6-6
d_gene: -
j_gene: TRBJ2-2

CDR3nt: TGTGCCAGCAACCCCGGACTAGCGCCGTACAATGAGCAGTTCTTC
CDR3aa: CASNPGLAPYNEQFF
abundance: -
v_gene: TRBV7-9
d_gene: TRBD2
j_gene: TRBJ2-1

CDR3nt: TGTGCCAGCAGTCGGGGGGCGGTACTGGACTCTGAAGCTTTCTTT
CDR3aa: CASSRGAVLDSEAFF
abundance: -
v_gene: TRBV4-2
d_gene: -
j_gene: TRBJ1-1

CDR3nt: TGCGCCAGCAGCGAGCGGGAAGGGTGGGGCGCCGAGCAGTACTTC
CDR3aa: CASSEREGWGAEQYF
abundance: -
v_gene: TRBV4-3
d_gene: TRBD2
j_gene: TRBJ2-7

CDR3nt: TGTGCCAGCAGCTTACCAACCCGAGACAGGGTTAACACCGGGGAGCTGTTTTTT
CDR3aa: CASSLPTRDRVNTGELFF
abundance: -
v_gene: TRBV7-2
d_gene: TRBD1
j_gene: TRBJ2-2

CDR3nt: TGTGCCAGCAGCCAAGCAGGGGGACAGAATGAAAAACTGTTTTTT
CDR3aa: CASSQAGGQNEKLFF
abundance: -
v_gene: TRBV4-2
d_gene: TRBD1
j_gene: TRBJ1-4

CDR3nt: TGTGCCAGCAGCTTCGGGTTCGCTGGGGCCAACGTCCTGACTTTC
CDR3aa: CASSFGFAGANVLTF
abundance: -
v_gene: TRBV7-9
d_gene: -
j_gene: TRBJ2-6

CDR3nt: TGTGCCAGCGGCCGGGACAGCTACGAGCAGTACTTC
CDR3aa: CASGRDSYEQYF
abundance: few
v_gene: TRBV11-3
d_gene: TRBD1
j_gene: TRBJ2-7

CDR3nt: TGTGCCAGTAGTATAGATTTGTACCGGCAGGGGGCTGTAGCTTTCTTT
CDR3aa: CASSIDLYRQGAVAFF
abundance: once
v_gene: TRBV19
d_gene: TRBD1
j_gene: TRBJ1-1

CDR3nt: TGTGCCAGCAGCTCTGGACAGCTAGCCAGCTATGGCTACACCTTC
CDR3aa: CASSSGQLASYGYTF
abundance: -
v_gene: TRBV7-2
d_gene: -
j_gene: TRBJ1-2

CDR3nt: TGTGCCAGCAGCGTAGGGGTGGGGCGGCAAGAGACCCAGTACTTC
CDR3aa: CASSVGVGRQETQYF
abundance: -
v_gene: TRBV9
d_gene: -
j_gene: TRBJ2-5

CDR3nt: TGTGCCAGCAGGGGACTAGCGACCAATGAGCAGTTCTTC
CDR3aa: CASRGLATNEQFF
abundance: -
v_gene: TRBV27
d_gene: TRBD2
j_gene: TRBJ2-1

CDR3nt: TGTGCCAGCAGGCGGGACGGGAACACCGGGGAGCTGTTTTTT
CDR3aa: CASRRDGNTGELFF
abundance: -
v_gene: TRBV6-5
d_gene: -
j_gene: TRBJ2-2

CDR3nt: TGTGCCAGCTCACCAGAGGGGGCAGCTTTCTATGGCTACACCTTC
CDR3aa: CASSPEGAAFYGYTF
abundance: -
v_gene: TRBV18
d_gene: TRBD1
j_gene: TRBJ1-2

CDR3nt: TGTGCCCACTCCAAGAGGGCGGGAGGGCGAGATACGCAGTATTTT
CDR3aa: CAHSKRAGGRDTQYF
abundance: -
v_gene: TRBV25-1
d_gene: TRBD2
j_gene: TRBJ2-3

CDR3nt: TGCGCCAGCAAAACCTCGGGTCCCCCTACCACAGATACGCAGTATTTT
CDR3aa: CASKTSGPPTTDTQYF
abundance: -
v_gene: TRBV23-1
d_gene: -
j_gene: TRBJ2-3

CDR3nt: TGTGCCAGCACTAGGGGGCTGTTCTACGAGCAGTACTTC
CDR3aa: CASTRGLFYEQYF
abundance: -
v_gene: TRBV6-5
d_gene: TRBD1
j_gene: TRBJ2-7

CDR3nt: TGTGCCAGCAGTTACTCGGCGGGGAACACTGAAGCTTTCTTT
CDR3aa: CASSYSAGNTEAFF
abundance: -
v_gene: TRBV6-5
d_gene: -
j_gene: TRBJ1-1

CDR3nt: TGTGCCAGCAGTTACTTGGGGGGGTCTGGGGCCAACGTCCTGACTTTC
CDR3aa: CASSYLGGSGANVLTF
abundance: -
v_gene: TRBV6-5
d_gene: TRBD2
j_gene: TRBJ2-6

CDR3nt: TGTGCCAGCACAAGGCGGGCGGAAACCGGGGAGCTGTTTTTT
CDR3aa: CASTRRAETGELFF
abundance: -
v_gene: TRBV28
d_gene: -
j_gene: TRBJ2-2